These 3 T cell receptor beta chains share one sample of origin, sequenced in a study of blood T cells in healthy people across ages. PCR was performed a second time for 7 to 11 cycles using a sample-barcoded 5' primer and a J-beta primer mix. From the 5' RACE reads, TCRdb called clonotypes with MiXCR, one entry per CDR3 protein. The sample holds under 750,000 distinct CDR3 sequences, 40% to 55% seen once. Specimen: blood. These receptors were obtained from a man of 80 years or more in good health.

J is TRBJ2-5 and V is TRBV3-1; TRBD2 matches 12 bases. In germline, CDR1 is LGHDT, CDR2 YNNKEL (reference sequence). This CDR3 comprises 16 residues. After removal of 4 bases from V and 11 bases from J, the junction contained 14 bases not matched to a gene. CDR3 DNA sequence: TGTGCCAGCAGCCGCGCCCTAGCGGGGGGGTACAATGGGCAGTACTTC. Amino acids: CASSRALAGGYNGQYF.

The chain combines TRBV28 with TRBJ2-1; D unclear. Germline CDR1 and CDR2: MDHEN and SYDVKM. The CDR3 sequence is 12 residues long. Between the trimmed V and J ends, which lost 1 base and 8 bases, there was a span of 6 bases. For the CDR3, the DNA is TGTGCCAGCAGTTTATTTGGGGATGAGCAGTTCTTC. This gives the protein CASSLFGDEQFF.

Details on this clonotype: Being one base from a much bigger clone, this may be a read error. V usage is TRBV6-6 and J usage is TRBJ1-5; D not certain. Trimming shortened V by 2 bases and J by 3 bases, and 11 bases separated the two germline ends. CDR3 length: 15 residues. CDR1 and CDR2 from the germline V gene are MNHNY and SVGAGI (reference sequence). This CDR3 is CASSYEHRINQPQHF. DNA for the CDR3: TGTGCCAGCAGTTACGAACACCGCATCAATCAGCCCCAGCATTTT.